This T cell receptor beta chain was profiled in a study of T cell changes during pregnancy in multiple sclerosis. The table came from immunoSEQ multiplex PCR; TCRdb's copy has only in-frame clones and leaves some out. In the table there are approximately 130,000 clones, 96% of which are singletons. The V end was cut by 3 bases, the J end by 1 base, with 9 bases between. The germline V gene has CDR1 LGHNA and CDR2 YNFKEQ. This CDR3 contains 15 residues. Source: peripheral blood, taken after pregnancy. The chain joins TRBV4-2 to TRBJ2-2; D is ambiguous. The clonotype originates from a female donor with multiple sclerosis, enrolled in a pregnancy study. CDR3 in DNA: TGTGCCAGCAGCCAGCAAACAAGGAACACCGGGGAGCTGTTTTTT. This codes for CASSQQTRNTGELFF.